This entry lists 9 T cell receptor beta chains sequenced from one sample in a study of regulatory T cells in long-lasting Graves disease. Time point described: newly diagnosed GD, antithyroid drugs for less than 3 months. RNA isolated from PBMCs was used to make the TCR library. In building TCR beta libraries, iRepertoire HTBI primers were used together with Arm-PCR of CDR3 regions. TCRdb re-analysed the multiplex PCR reads in MiXCR, keeping a single row per CDR3 protein. The data hold about 430,000 distinct CDR3 sequences, with 15% observed a single time. These same records also appear under a second study, on T cells in Graves' hyperthyroidism and ophthalmopathy.

The specimen comprised peripheral blood mononuclear cells (PBMCs), sampled at new diagnosis, from a patient treated with antithyroid drugs. These receptor sequences come from a woman between 35 and 50 years old with Graves disease.

This clonotype has ten or more counts. V is TRBV7-2 and J is TRBJ2-7; 14 positions match TRBD2. Looked up from germline, CDR1 is SGHTA and CDR2 is FQGNSA. Unmatched junction bases numbered 5, after V lost 0 bases and J lost 1 base. The CDR3 totals 18 residues. The CDR3 protein is CASSLAKGLAGVSYEQYF. DNA of the CDR3: TGTGCCAGCAGCTTAGCCAAGGGACTAGCGGGAGTATCCTACGAGCAGTACTTC.

This rearrangement joins TRBV12-5 to TRBJ2-1; D not resolved. V was clipped by 6 bases and J by 0 bases, with 6 bases between them. Germline loops: CDR1 LGHNT, CDR2 FRNRAP. This CDR3 comprises 13 residues. CDR3 sequence reads: CASGDDSYNEQFF. CDR3 DNA: TGTGCTAGTGGGGACGACTCCTACAATGAGCAGTTCTTC.

The chain is built from TRBV7-8 and TRBJ1-5; the D is unclear. Germline V lookup: CDR1 SGHVS, CDR2 FQNEAQ. V lost 7 bases to trimming and J lost 0 bases, with 16 bases between them. The length of the CDR3 is 16 residues. CDR3 sequence reads: CASKQGRHYSNQPQHF. DNA of the CDR3: TGTGCCAGCAAACAAGGGCGACACTATAGCAATCAGCCCCAGCATTTT. Combining the CDR3 with reference TRBV7-8 and TRBJ1-5 gives the whole variable domain GAGVSQSPRYKVAKRGQDVALRCDPISGHVSLFWYQQALGQGPEFLTYFQNEAQLDKSGLPSDRFFAERPEGSVSTLKIQRTQQEDSAVYLCASKQGRHYSNQPQHFGDGTRLSIL.

As to this clonotype: A much larger clone sits a single nucleotide away, making a read error possible. The DNA of the CDR3 is TGCAGTGCCCCCTCCGGGGAGGGGACCAGTTCACCCCTCCACTTT. This encodes CSAPSGEGTSSPLHF. The rearrangement joins TRBV20-1 to TRBJ1-6; weak D call: TRBD1 (5 bases). Trimming took 6 bases from V and 9 from J, leaving 21 bases between them. The CDR3 totals 15 residues. The germline CDR1 and CDR2 sequences are DFQATT and SNEGSKA (reference sequence).

This clonotype appeared many times. This sequence joins TRBV6-1 and TRBJ1-2; D gene uncertain. The CDR3 contains 16 residues. Trimming took 5 bases from V and 0 from J, leaving 16 bases between them. Germline V CDR1 and CDR2: MNHNS, SASEGT. CDR3 region: CASSKSPGGTNYGYTF. CDR3 in DNA: TGTGCCAGCAGTAAATCTCCGGGAGGGACTAACTATGGCTACACCTTC.

This clonotype was detected many times. The V call is TRBV9, the J call TRBJ1-1, with D possibly TRBD1 on 6 matching bases. Deletions cut 2 bases from V and 1 base from J, with 15 bases between. Germline V gene lookup returns CDR1 SGDLS and CDR2 YYNGEE. The CDR3 extends over 16 amino acids. CDR3 in amino acids: CASSVVQGCSNTEAFF. The DNA for the CDR3 is TGTGCCAGCAGCGTGGTTCAGGGGTGTTCGAACACTGAAGCTTTCTTT.

This clonotype was observed a few times. V and J are TRBV5-1 and TRBJ2-5, with a possible D match to TRBD2 (5 bases). CDR3 length: 13 amino acids. Germline CDR1 and CDR2: SGHRS and YFSETQ. V was shortened by 2 bases and J by 5 bases, with 10 bases between the two germline ends. For the CDR3, the DNA is TGCGCCAGCAGCTTCGACTCGGGGGAGACCCAGTACTTC. It yields the protein CASSFDSGETQYF.

The chain uses TRBV2 and TRBJ1-3, with unresolved D. This CDR3 comprises 14 residues. Germline values: CDR1 SNHLY, CDR2 FYNNEI. The ends were cut back, 3 bases at V and 5 bases at J, with 11 bases in the middle. CDR3: CASSEEGRRNTIYF. CDR3 in DNA: TGTGCCAGCAGTGAGGAAGGAAGACGAAACACCATATATTTT.

This clonotype was detected only a few times. The V and J genes are TRBV27 and TRBJ1-1; possibly TRBD1 for D (5 bases). Trimming took off 11 bases at V and 6 bases at J, with 28 bases between the two ends. The CDR3 loop spans 16 amino acids. Germline CDR1 is MNHEY and CDR2 is SMNVEV (reference sequence). The CDR3 sequence: CAGTPIGGVSYAEAFF. The CDR3 coding sequence is TGTGCCGGCACCCCGATTGGAGGGGTCTCATACGCTGAAGCTTTCTTT.